This T cell receptor (beta chain) originates from a study of cytomegalovirus exposure and HLA in healthy donors. Study-level findings and limits: The presence/absence work took it that sequencing depth was about the same across donors.

Primers for the PCR totalled 60 Vbeta and 13 Jbeta. Here immunoSEQ multiplex PCR was the method, and the copy in TCRdb shows in-frame clones only, minus some. Of under 150,000 clones listed, 80% to 85% were seen once; the top ten hold about 0.71%. Everyone who donated was a healthy bone marrow donor. The V end was cut by 0 bases, the J end by 7 bases, with 22 bases between. The CDR3 contains 18 residues. The V gene's germline CDR1 is LGHNA and CDR2 YNFKEQ. A note on this clone: Its antigen is undetermined.

This chain joins TRBV4-2 and TRBJ2-1, with unresolved D. Material for sequencing was PBMCs. This TCR came from a man between 18 and 35 years old in good health and CMV-seronegative. CDR3 DNA sequence: TGTGCCAGCAGCCAAGATAGAGGCGGCTCGCCAACGAAGAATGAGCAGTTCTTC. Residues: CASSQDRGGSPTKNEQFF.